These T cell receptor beta chains were read from a single sample in a study of regulatory T cells in long-lasting Graves disease. TCRdb ran MiXCR on the multiplex PCR reads and lists one entry per CDR3 protein. The sample records more than 400,000 distinct CDR3 sequences, about a sixth being singletons. A further study also used this sample, focusing on T cells in Graves' hyperthyroidism and ophthalmopathy.

This specimen consisted of peripheral blood mononuclear cells (PBMCs), obtained at new diagnosis, from a patient treated with antithyroid drugs. These receptors all come from a woman younger than 45 with Graves disease. CDR3s include the opening cysteine and the closing phenylalanine or tryptophan. A D gene is named only where the DNA matches it firmly. The listing skips clone size in some rows; elsewhere it reads once, few, many or a size class.

TRBJ2-3,.,TRBV19,.,CASSREGDAQYF,TGTGCCAGTAGTAGAGAGGGAGATGCGCAGTATTTT
TRBJ2-5,.,TRBV3-1,few,CASSQPLQETQYF,TGTGCCAGCAGCCAACCCCTACAAGAGACCCAGTACTTC
TRBJ1-2,TRBD1,TRBV12-3/TRBV12-4,.,CASRQGQGAEGYTF,TGTGCCAGCAGACAGGGACAGGGGGCGGAAGGCTACACCTTC
TRBJ1-2,.,TRBV5-6,.,CASSLDWVANYGYTF,TGTGCCAGCAGCTTGGACTGGGTTGCTAACTATGGCTACACCTTC
TRBJ2-5,TRBD2,TRBV12-3/TRBV12-4,many,CASIPGLAGEETQYF,TGTGCCAGCATTCCAGGACTAGCGGGAGAAGAGACCCAGTACTTC
TRBJ2-3,.,TRBV7-3,many,CASSSPGSTDTQYF,TGTGCCAGCAGCTCCCCCGGGAGCACAGATACGCAGTATTTT
TRBJ1-2,TRBD1,TRBV2,many,CASRGTGRVYGYTF,TGTGCCAGCAGGGGGACAGGGCGAGTCTATGGCTACACCTTC
TRBJ2-2,.,TRBV7-9,many,CASSLLTAGELFF,TGTGCCAGCAGCTTACTGACAGCCGGGGAGCTGTTTTTT
TRBJ1-1,.,TRBV29-1,few,CSVEVSTGRAEAFF,TGCAGCGTTGAAGTTTCTACAGGGAGGGCTGAAGCTTTCTTT
TRBJ2-1,.,TRBV12-3/TRBV12-4,many,CASRPGSPGQYEQFF,TGTGCCAGCAGACCCGGTAGTCCCGGACAATATGAGCAGTTCTTC
TRBJ2-7,.,TRBV6-9,many,CASSYSGSSYSYEQYF,TGTGCCAGCAGTTACTCCGGCAGTAGTTACTCCTACGAGCAGTACTTC
TRBJ2-1,TRBD2,TRBV18,many,CASSPSGSTNEQFF,TGTGCCAGCTCGCCAAGCGGGAGCACGAATGAGCAGTTCTTC
TRBJ2-7,.,TRBV9,many,CASSVGGTLDYEQYF,TGTGCCAGCAGCGTAGGAGGTACGCTCGACTACGAGCAGTACTTC
TRBJ2-1,.,TRBV3-1,many,CASSQDYGFGNEQFF,TGTGCCAGCAGCCAAGATTACGGGTTTGGTAATGAGCAGTTCTTC
TRBJ2-3,.,TRBV20-1,few,CSARVQGGDRLTDTQYF,TGCAGTGCTAGAGTTCAAGGTGGGGACCGCCTCACAGATACGCAGTATTTT
TRBJ2-1,TRBD2,TRBV3-1,few,CASSQVLSGEVGDEQFF,TGTGCCAGCAGCCAAGTCCTTAGCGGGGAAGTAGGGGATGAGCAGTTCTTC